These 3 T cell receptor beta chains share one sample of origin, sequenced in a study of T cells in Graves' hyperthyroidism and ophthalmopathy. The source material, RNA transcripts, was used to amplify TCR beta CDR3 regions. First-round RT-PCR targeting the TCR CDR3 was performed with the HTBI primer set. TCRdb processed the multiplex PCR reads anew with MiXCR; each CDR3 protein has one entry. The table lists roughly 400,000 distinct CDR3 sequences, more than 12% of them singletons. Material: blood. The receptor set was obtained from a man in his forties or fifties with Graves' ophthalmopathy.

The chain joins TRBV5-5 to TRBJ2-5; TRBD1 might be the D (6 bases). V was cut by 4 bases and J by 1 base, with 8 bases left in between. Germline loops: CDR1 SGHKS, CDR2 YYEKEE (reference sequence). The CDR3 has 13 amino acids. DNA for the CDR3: TGTGCCAGCAGCAGGGACACCCAAGAGACCCAGTACTTC. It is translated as CASSRDTQETQYF.

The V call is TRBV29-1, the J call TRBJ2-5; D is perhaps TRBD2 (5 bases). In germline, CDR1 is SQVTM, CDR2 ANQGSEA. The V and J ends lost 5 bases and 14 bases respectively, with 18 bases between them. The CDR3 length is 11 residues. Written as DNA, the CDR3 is TGCAGCGTTCTAGGGCCAGAGGGTTACTACTTC. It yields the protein CSVLGPEGYYF.

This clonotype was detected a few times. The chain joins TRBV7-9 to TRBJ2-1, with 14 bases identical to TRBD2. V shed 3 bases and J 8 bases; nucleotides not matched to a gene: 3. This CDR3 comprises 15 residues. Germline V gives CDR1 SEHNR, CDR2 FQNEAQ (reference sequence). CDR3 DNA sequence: TGTGCCAGCAGCTTCGGGACTAGCGGGAGTCATGAGCAGTTCTTC. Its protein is CASSFGTSGSHEQFF.